The sequence of this T cell receptor (beta chain) was determined in a study of OX40 agonist ivuxolimab in advanced cancers. About the study: Three individuals attained partial responses, comprising one hepatocellular carcinoma case and two cutaneous melanoma cases. Study-wide results and limits: Compared with others, partial responders at 0.1-3.0 mg/kg displayed clonal expansion among the lowest. Mean expanded clone counts were higher in CD8+ than CD4+ T cells.

TCRdb's copy holds only in-frame clones and misses some; the assay was immunoSEQ multiplex PCR. The table records about 53,000 clones, 70% to 90% of them present only once. Deletions cut 0 bases from V and 4 bases from J, with 14 bases between. The CDR3 totals 15 residues. Germline V gene sequence: CDR1 SGHRS, CDR2 YFSETQ. As for this clone: As yet, its antigen is unknown.

The chain carries TRBV5-1 and TRBJ2-7, with a tentative D call TRBD1 (7 bases). Here the sequenced sample was CD4+ or CD8+ T cells sorted from blood, taken in a trial of the OX40 agonist ivuxolimab. The source is an adult with an advanced solid tumor such as melanoma, head and neck, liver or kidney cancer. CDR3 nucleotides: TGCGCCAGCAGCTTGGAGGAGGGGGCAAGGTACGAGCAGTACTTC. Translating it yields CASSLEEGARYEQYF.